Sequencing of this T cell receptor (beta chain) was carried out in a study of T cells in localized non-small cell lung cancer. Produced via immunoSEQ multiplex PCR; TCRdb's table is partial and in-frame only. Of roughly 6,000 clones listed, 75% to 85% are singletons. Germline V gene lookup returns CDR1 MRHNA and CDR2 SNTAGT. The CDR3 contains 15 residues. Unmatched junction bases numbered 2, after V lost 4 bases and J lost 0 bases. This clone was detected a few times. Its antigen is still unknown. Study-level findings and limits: Among the top 100 tumor clones, a median about 58 appeared in adjacent lung. T cell clonality was highest in uninvolved adjacent lung, above tumor. The study sequenced only one region of the tumor. As a result, intratumor heterogeneity could not be excluded and remains possible.

Sequencing used peripheral blood mononuclear cells, obtained before any cancer treatment. The chain couples TRBV6-4 to TRBJ2-3; TRBD2 aligns across 9 bases. The source of this sequence is a female donor of 60 years or more with stage II lung adenocarcinoma. For the CDR3, the DNA is TGTGCCAGCAGTGTGACTAGCGGTAGCACAGATACGCAGTATTTT. Protein sequence: CASSVTSGSTDTQYF.